Each of the 19 T cell receptor beta chains below was sequenced from the same sample in a study of OX40 agonist ivuxolimab in advanced cancers. Only in-frame clones appear in the TCRdb table, and some are missing; sequencing was by immunoSEQ multiplex PCR. The data show approximately 25,000 clones, with 65% to 90% seen just once and about a third held by the top ten. The specimen comprised CD4+ or CD8+ T cells sorted from blood, sampled in a trial of the OX40 agonist ivuxolimab. The receptors originated from an adult with an advanced solid tumor such as melanoma, head and neck, liver or kidney cancer.

This sequence joins TRBV5-5 and TRBJ1-5; D ambiguous. Trimming left V 0 bases short and J 4 bases short, with 8 bases between. This CDR3 has 14 amino acids. CDR1 SGHKS and CDR2 YYEKEE come from the germline V gene (reference sequence). The CDR3: CASSLASENQPQHF. The CDR3 nucleotides are TGTGCCAGCAGCTTGGCGTCAGAAAATCAGCCCCAGCATTTT.

The chain couples TRBV7-3 to TRBJ2-1; TRBD2 agrees at 8 bases. This CDR3 has 15 residues. Germline CDR1 SGHTA, CDR2 FQGTGA. Trimming at V came to 3 bases and at J to 6 bases, leaving 7 bases not matched to a gene. The CDR3 loop is CASSFQPGGFNEQFF. The CDR3 DNA reads as TGTGCCAGCAGCTTCCAACCGGGGGGGTTCAATGAGCAGTTCTTC.

Remarks on this clone: The junction does not match germline at one end; this may be a read error. The V call is TRBV7-7, the J call TRBJ2-1; a possible D gene is TRBD2 (6 bases). The CDR3 loop spans 14 amino acids. Germline-derived CDR1 and CDR2 are SSHAT and FNYEAQ (reference sequence). The CDR3 DNA follows: TGTGCTAGCAGCTTAACGGGGGTGTGGGCTGAGCAGTTCTTC. This sequence encodes CASSLTGVWAEQFF.

The CDR3 nucleotides read TGTGCCAGCAGCTTAGCGGGGACACCCCAAGAGACCCAGTACTTC. Protein product: CASSLAGTPQETQYF. The chain combines TRBV7-3 with TRBJ2-5; D may be TRBD1 or TRBD2 (6 bases each). Germline V CDR1 and CDR2: SGHTA, FQGTGA. This CDR3 has 15 amino acids. The V end lost 2 bases, the J end lost 1 base, and 11 bases lay between the germline ends.

This chain connects TRBV28 to TRBJ2-7; the D gene is possibly TRBD2 (5 bases). The V gene's germline CDR1 is MDHEN and CDR2 SYDVKM. The CDR3 consists of 16 residues. With 7 bases removed from V and 3 bases from J, the gap between germline ends came to 22 bases. The CDR3 DNA is TGTGCCAGCACCCCACCTTTTCTGTCGGGGAACTACGAGCAGTACTTC. This encodes CASTPPFLSGNYEQYF.

The V gene is TRBV28, the J gene TRBJ2-7; D is perhaps TRBD1 or TRBD2 (5 bases each). The germline gives CDR1 MDHEN, CDR2 SYDVKM. Trimming removed 6 bases at V and 1 base at J, with 13 bases between. The CDR3 contains 14 residues. The CDR3 loop is CASSPARESYEQYF. CDR3 DNA: TGTGCCAGCAGCCCAGCCAGGGAGTCCTACGAGCAGTACTTC.

The chain has TRBV9 and TRBJ1-4, with TRBD1 identical over 7 bases. With V trimmed by 3 bases and J by 8 bases, 7 bases remained unmatched. Germline assignment: CDR1 SGDLS and CDR2 YYNGEE. CDR3 length: 14 residues. The CDR3 coding sequence is TGTGCCAGCAGCGCCACAGGGGTTGACGAAAAACTGTTTTTT. Translation: CASSATGVDEKLFF. Combining the CDR3 with reference TRBV9 and TRBJ1-4 gives the whole variable domain DSGVTQTPKHLITATGQRVTLRCSPRSGDLSVYWYQQSLDQGLQFLIQYYNGEERAKGNILERFSAQQFPDLHSELNLSSLELGDSALYFCASSATGVDEKLFFGSGTQLSVL.

This rearrangement joins TRBV28 to TRBJ2-3; TRBD2 agrees at 7 bases. J was trimmed by 5 bases and V by 6 bases; bases with no gene match: 11. Germline CDR1 MDHEN, CDR2 SYDVKM. This CDR3 is 15 amino acids long. The CDR3 protein is CASSAPAGVEDTQYF. CDR3 coding DNA: TGTGCCAGCAGCGCCCCTGCGGGAGTAGAAGATACGCAGTATTTT.

The rearrangement uses TRBV2 and TRBJ2-5; 9 bases fit TRBD2. V dropped 2 bases and J dropped 1; count of bases not matched to a gene: 5. This CDR3 region has 16 residues. Germline V lookup: CDR1 SNHLY, CDR2 FYNNEI. The CDR3 nucleotides are TGTGCCAGCAGTGAAATAAGCGGGGGGATCCAAGAGACCCAGTACTTC. Translation gives CASSEISGGIQETQYF.

This clone turned up a few times. This rearrangement joins TRBV5-4 to TRBJ1-2; D may be TRBD1 (6 bases). Germline V CDR1 and CDR2: SGHNT, YYREEE (reference sequence). The CDR3 length is 15 residues. V dropped 4 bases and J dropped 6 bases, with 19 bases sitting between them. CDR3 sequence (DNA): TGTGCCAGCAGCCAACTTAGGGGGGTCGAGGATGGCTACACCTTC. Amino acid sequence: CASSQLRGVEDGYTF.

The rearrangement joins TRBV7-8 to TRBJ1-2, with no clear D. The CDR3 has 12 amino acids. Trimming shortened V by 3 bases and J by 7 bases, and 9 bases separated the two germline ends. From germline, CDR1 is SGHVS and CDR2 FQNEAQ. This CDR3 is CASSFGGIGYTF. The DNA of the CDR3 is TGTGCCAGCAGCTTCGGAGGAATTGGCTACACCTTC.

The V call is TRBV15, the J call TRBJ2-3; D uncertain. With 5 bases removed from V and 0 bases from J, the gap between germline ends came to 15 bases. Germline lookup yields CDR1 LNHNV and CDR2 YYDKDF (reference sequence). The CDR3 spans 16 residues. The CDR3 DNA reads TGTGCCACCAGCGACCTACACGGACCTAGCACAGATACGCAGTATTTT. Translation gives CATSDLHGPSTDTQYF.

This sequence joins TRBV6-5 and TRBJ1-4; TRBD1 agrees at 8 bases. Germline V gives CDR1 MNHEY, CDR2 SVGAGI. J gave up 7 bases and V 10 bases, and 5 bases lay outside the gene matches. The CDR3 is made up of 12 amino acids. CDR3 DNA: TGTGCCACCGGGACAGGCGGTGAAAAACTGTTTTTT. Translating it yields CATGTGGEKLFF.

J is TRBJ1-2 and V is TRBV25-1; 10 bases are shared with TRBD1. Germline V lookup: CDR1 MGHDK, CDR2 SYGVNS. This CDR3 comprises 13 residues. Trimming at V came to 7 bases and at J to 8 bases, leaving 7 bases not matched to a gene. The CDR3 DNA is TGTGCCAGCACCGGGACAGGGGCGGGAGGCTACACCTTC. Translated: CASTGTGAGGYTF.

J is TRBJ1-5 and V is TRBV11-2; TRBD1 agrees at 11 bases. The V gene end was trimmed by 5 bases and the J gene end by 0 bases; junction bases not matched to a gene: 9. The CDR3 runs 18 residues. From germline, CDR1 is SGHAT and CDR2 FQNNGV. CDR3 in amino acids: CASSNWTGGAYSNQPQHF. The CDR3 DNA sequence: TGTGCCAGCAGCAACTGGACAGGGGGCGCATATAGCAATCAGCCCCAGCATTTT.

The chain combines TRBV9 with TRBJ2-2; D unclear. Trimming removed 0 bases at V and 4 bases at J, with 7 bases between. There are 14 residues in the CDR3. Per germline, CDR1 SGDLS and CDR2 YYNGEE. The CDR3 is CASSVGAGTGELFF. CDR3 in DNA: TGTGCCAGCAGCGTAGGAGCAGGCACCGGGGAGCTGTTTTTT.

This chain joins TRBV6-1 and TRBJ1-5; 8 bases are a match to TRBD1. Germline V gene sequence: CDR1 MNHNS, CDR2 SASEGT. V lost 5 bases and J lost 5; bases outside the gene matches: 8. There are 15 residues in the CDR3. This CDR3 reads CASSTGTGSYQPQHF. In nucleotides, the CDR3 is TGTGCCAGCAGTACCGGGACAGGCTCCTATCAGCCCCAGCATTTT.

The chain joins TRBV12-5 to TRBJ2-1; TRBD1 or TRBD2 may be the D gene (6 bases each). The CDR3 length is 14 residues. Germline V gene sequence: CDR1 LGHNT, CDR2 FRNRAP. Trimming shortened V by 1 base and J by 7 bases, and 11 bases separated the two germline ends. Here the CDR3 DNA reads TGTGCTAGTGGTTTGGCGGGGGCCGCGAATGAGCAGTTCTTC. Translated: CASGLAGAANEQFF.

The gene calls are TRBV7-9 and TRBJ2-7; D is perhaps TRBD1 or TRBD2 (6 bases each). The CDR3 is made up of 14 amino acids. Trimming took 5 bases from V and 2 from J, leaving 13 bases between them. Per germline, CDR1 SEHNR and CDR2 FQNEAQ (reference sequence). The CDR3 reads CASSLGGGPYEQYF. As DNA, the CDR3 is TGTGCCAGCAGCCTCGGAGGGGGTCCCTACGAGCAGTACTTC.